The next 10 T cell receptor beta chains were all read from a single sample in a study of metastatic and nonmetastatic thyroid tumors. Nobody among the patients had been given any treatment before thyroid surgery. TCRdb redid the clone calls on the PCR reads using MiXCR. The sample gives 13,000 or so clones, more than 20% of which show up once; around 13% is in the top ten. What was sequenced was adjacent normal tissue. These receptors were collected from a female donor with papillary thyroid cancer or a benign thyroid nodule (not recorded which). Some clones in this sample may be carry-over from other donors' samples.

This sequence joins TRBV27 and TRBJ2-2, with 8 positions matching TRBD2. After removal of 7 bases from V and 1 base from J, the junction contained 8 bases not matched to a gene. CDR1 and CDR2 from the germline V gene are MNHEY and SMNVEV (reference sequence). The CDR3 is made up of 16 amino acids. The DNA of the CDR3 is TGTGCCAGCACCCAGCGTAGCGGGATGAACACCGGGGAGCTGTTTTTT. Residues: CASTQRSGMNTGELFF.

This clone is deemed medium-sized (0.01 to 0.1%). The rearrangement joins TRBV11-3 to TRBJ1-1; D perhaps matches TRBD1 (6 bases). V was pared by 5 bases and J by 3 bases, with 16 bases between. Germline assignment: CDR1 SGHNT and CDR2 YENEEA. The CDR3 loop spans 15 amino acids. The CDR3 DNA follows: TGTGCCAGCAGCCCTCGACGGAGGGGGGACACTGAAGCTTTCTTT. Translating gives CASSPRRRGDTEAFF.

The genes are TRBV12-3 or TRBV12-4 and TRBJ2-7, with a weak D call TRBD2 (5 bases). CDR3 size: 14 residues. Trimming cost V 4 bases and J 4 bases, with 14 bases left between them. The CDR3: CASSWGSEAYEQYF. The DNA of the CDR3 is TGTGCCAGCAGTTGGGGTAGCGAAGCTTACGAGCAGTACTTC.

In its sample, this clone is medium-sized. The chain links TRBV6-1 to TRBJ2-3, with 8 positions matching TRBD2. Germline-derived CDR1 and CDR2 are MNHNS and SASEGT. V trimming: 6 bases; J trimming: 1 base; junction bases outside the gene matches: 6. CDR3 size: 15 residues. The CDR3 DNA reads TGTGCCAGCAGGGGAGGACTAGCAGGCACAGATACGCAGTATTTT. Its translation is CASRGGLAGTDTQYF.

This clone is medium-sized by share. The chain couples TRBV20-1 to TRBJ1-6; 9 bases match TRBD1. The CDR3 loop spans 13 amino acids. Losses at the gene ends were 6 bases for V and 9 bases for J; bases not matched to a gene: 6. CDR1 is DFQATT and CDR2 is SNEGSKA in the germline V gene (reference sequence). CDR3 region: CSAYDRGVSPLHF. The CDR3 DNA reads as TGCAGTGCCTATGACAGGGGGGTTTCACCCCTCCACTTT.

The chain uses TRBV11-2 and TRBJ1-1; D ambiguous. Per the germline V gene, CDR1 is SGHAT and CDR2 is FQNNGV. The CDR3 is 13 amino acids. V lost 1 base to trimming and J lost 5 bases, with 8 bases between them. CDR3 DNA sequence: TGTGCCAGCAGCTTAGGGAGGACGACTGAAGCTTTCTTT. It specifies CASSLGRTTEAFF.

This clone occurred a few times. The chain carries TRBV28 and TRBJ2-7; a weak D match, TRBD1 (5 bases). Trimming removed 4 bases at V and 3 bases at J, with 16 bases between. Germline CDR1 is MDHEN and CDR2 is SYDVKM. This CDR3 comprises 15 residues. This CDR3 is CASSSSGILVYEQYF. The CDR3 DNA reads as TGTGCCAGCAGTTCCTCAGGGATACTTGTCTACGAGCAGTACTTC.

This clone was observed a single time. The conserved final phenylalanine or tryptophan is absent from the CDR3, which likely points to a read error. The V gene is TRBV3-1, the J gene TRBJ1-2, with 7 nucleotides matching TRBD1. Germline V gene sequence: CDR1 LGHDT, CDR2 YNNKEL (reference sequence). The trim removed 6 bases at V and 2 bases at J, leaving 3 bases unmatched. The CDR3 sequence is 13 residues long. CDR3 DNA sequence: TGTGCCAGCAGTTACAGGGGAAACTATGGCTACACCCTC. This sequence encodes CASSYRGNYGYTL.

The J gene is TRBJ1-4, the V gene TRBV6-1; 7 nucleotides match TRBD1. CDR1 MNHNS and CDR2 SASEGT come from the germline V gene. V dropped 6 bases and J dropped 0; count of bases not matched to a gene: 13. The CDR3 runs to 18 residues. The DNA of the CDR3 is TGTGCCAGCAGCTCCGGGACAGCCTCTATATCAACTAATGAAAAACTGTTTTTT. Translated, it gives CASSSGTASISTNEKLFF.

This clone turned up a few times. This chain connects TRBV7-2 to TRBJ2-2, with 9 bases fitting TRBD1. The V gene end was trimmed by 5 bases and the J gene end by 6 bases; junction bases not matched to a gene: 7. This CDR3 comprises 15 residues. Germline loops: CDR1 SGHTA, CDR2 FQGNSA. CDR3 in DNA: TGTGCCAGCAGCCCGGGGACAGGGCTATCCGGGGAGCTGTTTTTT. It is translated as CASSPGTGLSGELFF.